Sequencing of this TCR beta chain was carried out in a study of early T cells in non-severe SARS-CoV-2 infection. Across the whole study: The sequenced material was bulk RNA from unsorted whole blood, and its chains were unpaired. Whole-study results and caveats: VDJdb matches were skewed toward anti-spike CD8 T cell responses.

Germline V gene lookup returns CDR1 SGHTA and CDR2 FQGNSA. CDR3 length equals 17 residues. This clonotype was detected many times. Its target is unknown. Sequence at one end of the junction differs from germline and may be a read error. Attachment of unique molecular identifiers to individual cDNA molecules was performed. Each CDR3 protein gets one entry after TCRdb re-called the 5' RACE reads with MiXCR. The sample has about 80,000 distinct CDR3 sequences, 12% seen once. The genes are TRBV7-2 and TRBJ2-3, with 12 nucleotides matching TRBD2. Specimen: whole blood, collected at baseline. The TCR comes from an adult who was a healthcare worker with PCR-confirmed SARS-CoV-2 infection or an uninfected control (not recorded which). The donor label of this sample is uncertain. CDR3 bases: TGTGCCAGCAGTTTAGGTCTAGCGGGGGGGAGGACAGATACGCAGTATTTT. It translates to CASSLGLAGGRTDTQYF.